The TCR beta chain under discussion was sequenced for a study of vaccination effects on CD4 cells after COVID-19. Findings and caveats of the study: Both infection-induced and vaccine-induced clones contracted markedly at late post-vaccination timepoints.

Method: immunoSEQ multiplex PCR; TCRdb's copy keeps in-frame clones and lacks some. The sample has 40,000 or so clones; roughly 74% are singletons. Investigators separated out CD4+ T cells once around 9 days of culture had passed. The CDR3 extends over 15 amino acids. The V and J ends lost 2 bases and 1 base respectively, with 11 bases between them. CDR1 and CDR2 (germline): SGHTA, FQGNSA. Notes on this clone: Its specificity is not known.

The chain combines TRBV7-2 with TRBJ2-5; D gene ambiguous. The TCR originated in a human donor who received a COVID-19 vaccine. The sample in question was CD4+ T cells from PBMCs cultured without peptide, obtained before COVID-19 vaccination. This CDR3 is CASSLMGQTQETQYF. The CDR3 DNA follows: TGTGCCAGCAGCTTAATGGGTCAGACCCAAGAGACCCAGTACTTC. The full variable domain, rest sourced from reference TRBV7-2 and TRBJ2-5, is GAGVSQSPSNKVTEKGKDVELRCDPISGHTALYWYRQSLGQGLEFLIYFQGNSAPDKSGLPSDRFSAERTGGSVSTLTIQRTQQEDSAVYLCASSLMGQTQETQYFGPGTRLLVL.